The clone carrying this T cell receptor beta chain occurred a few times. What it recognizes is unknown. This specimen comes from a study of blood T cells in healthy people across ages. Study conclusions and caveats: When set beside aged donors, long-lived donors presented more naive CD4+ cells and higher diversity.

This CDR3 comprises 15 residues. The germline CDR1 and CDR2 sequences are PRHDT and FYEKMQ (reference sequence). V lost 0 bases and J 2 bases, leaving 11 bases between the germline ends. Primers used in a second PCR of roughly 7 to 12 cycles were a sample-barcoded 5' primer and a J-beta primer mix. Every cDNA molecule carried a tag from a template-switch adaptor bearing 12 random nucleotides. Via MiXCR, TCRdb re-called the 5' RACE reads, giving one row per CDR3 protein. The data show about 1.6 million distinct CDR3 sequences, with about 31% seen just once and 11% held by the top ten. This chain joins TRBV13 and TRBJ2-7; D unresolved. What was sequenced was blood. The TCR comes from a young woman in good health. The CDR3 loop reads CASSLGRSATYEQYF. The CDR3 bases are TGTGCCAGCAGCTTAGGGCGCTCAGCGACCTACGAGCAGTACTTC.